This T cell receptor beta chain was sequenced during a study of T-cell reconstitution after alpha-beta-depleted transplantation in children. Unique molecular identifiers were incorporated during preparation of the TCRbeta library. Via MiXCR, TCRdb re-called the PCR reads, giving one row per CDR3 protein. The sample has a few hundred thousand distinct CDR3 sequences; around a tenth are singletons. This clonotype was seen a handful of times. The J segment lost 5 bases and the V segment lost 5 bases, leaving 8 bases of the junction unmatched. The CDR3 has 14 residues. Germline V lookup: CDR1 SGHAT, CDR2 FQNNGV.

The sequence was collected from a boy less than two years old with acute myeloid leukemia, due to receive a stem cell transplant. V and J are TRBV11-2 and TRBJ2-5; 7 bases match TRBD1. This specimen was PBMCs, taken before TCRalphabeta/CD19-depleted stem cell transplant. The CDR3 sequence is CASSTGTAWETQYF. The CDR3 DNA follows: TGTGCCAGCAGCACCGGGACAGCCTGGGAGACCCAGTACTTC.